Below, 32 T cell receptor beta chains from the same sample are listed, as sequenced in a study of blood T cell repertoires in COVID-19 (TCRdb year 2020). The library was produced with the immunoSEQ multiplex PCR assay. Here the immuneACCESS table is served through TCRdb, limited to in-frame sequences with V and J called. Missing clones are a known gap in these copies; in checked studies unresolved V genes cover under half, and the rest lacks a known reason. Here the sample has 55,000 to 80,000 clones; around 87% occur a single time. About 0.93% of the sample comes from the top ten. The sample taken for sequencing was peripheral blood. The source is a man aged 65 to 85 with acute or convalescent COVID-19.

The rearrangement joins TRBV5-1 to TRBJ2-7; 9 bases line up with TRBD2. Germline V CDR1 and CDR2: SGHRS, YFSETQ. The CDR3 spans 17 residues. V was pared by 3 bases and J by 7 bases, with 17 bases of the junction left unmatched. CDR3 nucleotides: TGCGCCAGCAGCTCGGGGGGTGGTAGCGGGAGACAGCGAGAGCAGTACTTC. This sequence encodes CASSSGGGSGRQREQYF.

This clone occurred once. The CDR3 reads CASSLVGSTNEKLFF. The DNA of the CDR3 is TGTGCCAGCAGCTTAGTGGGCAGCACTAATGAAAAACTGTTTTTT. The chain employs TRBV7-8 and TRBJ1-4; D not resolved. The CDR3 is made up of 15 amino acids. Trimming removed 1 base at V and 2 bases at J, with 8 bases between. Germline-derived CDR1 and CDR2 are SGHVS and FQNEAQ.

This chain uses TRBV19 with TRBJ2-3; D is ambiguous. Germline V lookup: CDR1 LNHDA, CDR2 SQIVND (reference sequence). The V end was cut by 7 bases, the J end by 0 bases, with 14 bases between. This CDR3 comprises 15 residues. The CDR3 region has the DNA TGTGCCAGTAATGCGAGAGCACCTAGCACAGATACGCAGTATTTT. It specifies CASNARAPSTDTQYF. The full variable domain, its missing parts supplied by reference TRBV19 and TRBJ2-3, is DGGITQSPKYLFRKEGQNVTLSCEQNLNHDAMYWYRQDPGQGLRLIYYSQIVNDFQKGDIAEGYSVSREKKESFPLTVTSAQKNPTAFYLCASNARAPSTDTQYFGPGTRLTVL.

The rearrangement uses TRBV29-1 and TRBJ2-1, with 7 bases that match TRBD1. The V gene's germline CDR1 is SQVTM and CDR2 ANQGSEA. The CDR3 runs to 16 residues. V was clipped by 3 bases and J by 7 bases; unmatched bases: 15. CDR3 sequence (DNA): TGCAGCGTTGATTTTGGGGGCCTAGGGGGCTGGAATGAGCAGTTCTTC. Protein: CSVDFGGLGGWNEQFF.

In this sample, this clone turned up a few times. This chain joins TRBV4-1 and TRBJ2-4; D is perhaps TRBD2 (5 bases). CDR3 length: 14 amino acids. Per the germline V gene, CDR1 is MGHRA and CDR2 is YSYEKL. V was pared by 3 bases and J by 9 bases, with 15 bases between. The CDR3 DNA reads as TGCGCCAGCAGCCACCCTTCCCTTGAGGGCATTCAGTACTTC. Translating gives CASSHPSLEGIQYF.

The chain has TRBV11-2 and TRBJ1-1, with D hard to call. CDR3 size: 14 residues. Germline V gene lookup returns CDR1 SGHAT and CDR2 FQNNGV. V lost 5 bases to trimming and J lost 2 bases, with 12 bases between them. CDR3 amino acids: CASSPSGYNTEAFF. The CDR3 DNA is TGTGCCAGCAGCCCCTCGGGATACAACACTGAAGCTTTCTTT.

The table lists this clone with a count of one. The chain couples TRBV18 to TRBJ1-1; possibly TRBD1 for D (5 bases). The length of the CDR3 is 16 residues. V was trimmed by 3 bases and J by 0 bases, leaving 14 bases between them. Germline V gene sequence: CDR1 KGHSH, CDR2 LQKENI. The CDR3 here is CASSPSNGGMNTEAFF. As DNA, the CDR3 is TGTGCCAGCTCACCCTCGAACGGGGGAATGAACACTGAAGCTTTCTTT.

The V and J genes are TRBV28 and TRBJ1-6; the D gene is possibly TRBD1 (6 bases). This CDR3 region has 16 residues. CDR1 is MDHEN, CDR2 SYDVKM, per germline. V was trimmed by 1 base and J by 6 bases, leaving 13 bases between them. The CDR3 here is CASSLLVTGFNSPLHF. CDR3 DNA sequence: TGTGCCAGCAGTTTATTAGTGACAGGCTTTAATTCACCCCTCCACTTT.

This chain joins TRBV7-2 and TRBJ1-1; D ambiguous. Germline CDR1 SGHTA, CDR2 FQGNSA. V dropped 3 bases and J dropped 1 base, with 6 bases sitting between them. The CDR3 runs 13 residues. The CDR3 loop reads CASSFRGNTEAFF. The CDR3 nucleotides are TGTGCCAGCAGCTTCCGGGGGAACACTGAAGCTTTCTTT.

The chain recombines TRBV20-1 with TRBJ2-6; D might be TRBD1 or TRBD2, each matching 6 bases. The CDR3 runs 15 residues. Trimming left V 3 bases short and J 2 bases short, with 11 bases between. CDR1 and CDR2 from the germline V gene are DFQATT and SNEGSKA (reference sequence). CDR3 in DNA: TGCAGTGCTAGTGGGGGGCGGACTGGGGCCAACGTCCTGACTTTC. It is translated as CSASGGRTGANVLTF.

The chain links TRBV5-1 to TRBJ1-2; 9 bases agree with TRBD1. Trimming removed 4 bases from V and 3 bases from J; junction bases left unmatched: 4. This CDR3 region has 14 residues. CDR1 and CDR2 from the germline V gene are SGHRS and YFSETQ. In DNA form, the CDR3 reads TGCGCCAGCAGCGCACAGGGGGCAGACTATGGCTACACCTTC. Encoded protein: CASSAQGADYGYTF.

The rearrangement uses TRBV20-1 and TRBJ2-7; 7 nucleotides align to TRBD1. This CDR3 has 14 amino acids. The germline V gene encodes CDR1 DFQATT and CDR2 SNEGSKA (reference sequence). The J segment lost 3 bases and the V segment lost 3 bases, leaving 8 bases of the junction unmatched. The DNA of the CDR3 is TGCAGTGCTAGTGCCGGGACAGCAGTCTACGAGCAGTACTTC. It encodes CSASAGTAVYEQYF.

The rearrangement links TRBV28 to TRBJ1-1, with a weak D call TRBD1 (6 bases). V lost 6 bases to trimming and J lost 5 bases, with 13 bases between them. The germline gives CDR1 MDHEN, CDR2 SYDVKM. CDR3 size: 13 residues. This CDR3 reads CASSPGTNTEAFF. DNA for the CDR3: TGTGCCAGCAGCCCAGGGACAAATACTGAAGCTTTCTTT.

The gene calls are TRBV6-6 and TRBJ1-1; D remains ambiguous. This CDR3 is 12 amino acids long. Germline CDR1 and CDR2: MNHNY and SVGAGI (reference sequence). V lost 6 bases and J lost 2, with 7 bases in between. The CDR3 DNA reads TGTGCCAGCAGACAGTTTAACACTGAAGCTTTCTTT. It translates to CASRQFNTEAFF.

J is TRBJ1-5 and V is TRBV7-2, with D possibly TRBD1 on 5 matching bases. The V gene lost 2 bases and the J gene lost 9 bases, with 14 bases spanning the gap. Per the germline V gene, CDR1 is SGHTA and CDR2 is FQGNSA. CDR3 length: 14 amino acids. This chain's CDR3 is CASSLNVGGVPQHF. The DNA for the CDR3 is TGTGCCAGCAGCTTAAATGTGGGAGGGGTGCCCCAGCATTTT. The variable domain in full, with the rest retrieved from reference TRBV7-2 and TRBJ1-5, is GAGVSQSPSNKVTEKGKDVELRCDPISGHTALYWYRQSLGQGLEFLIYFQGNSAPDKSGLPSDRFSAERTGGSVSTLTIQRTQQEDSAVYLCASSLNVGGVPQHFGDGTRLSIL.

This chain uses TRBV27 with TRBJ2-5; possible D gene TRBD2, 6 bases. Trimming took 8 bases from V and 1 from J, leaving 14 bases between them. Germline assignment: CDR1 MNHEY and CDR2 SMNVEV (reference sequence). This CDR3 contains 14 residues. The CDR3 DNA follows: TGTGCCAGCCGGGGGTTAGCGGTCCAAGAGACCCAGTACTTC. Amino acid sequence: CASRGLAVQETQYF.

The chain is built from TRBV3-1 (or the pseudogene TRBV3-2) and TRBJ2-3; 11 bases match TRBD2. Germline V gene sequence: CDR1 LGHDT, CDR2 YNNKEL (reference sequence). The CDR3 sequence is 16 residues long. Trimming at V came to 5 bases and at J to 4 bases, leaving 8 bases not matched to a gene. Here the CDR3 reads CASSSLAGGIADTQYF. Written as DNA, the CDR3 is TGTGCCAGCAGCTCCTTAGCGGGGGGGATCGCAGATACGCAGTATTTT.

This rearrangement joins TRBV19 to TRBJ1-5, with a weak D call TRBD1 (6 bases). This CDR3 has 14 residues. The V end was cut by 3 bases, the J end by 9 bases, with 15 bases between. The germline V gene encodes CDR1 LNHDA and CDR2 SQIVND (reference sequence). The CDR3 loop reads CASSITEGGRPQHF. CDR3 sequence (DNA): TGTGCCAGTAGTATCACCGAGGGGGGGAGGCCCCAGCATTTT.

This chain connects TRBV5-1 to TRBJ2-6, with 8 bases that match TRBD1. Germline V gene data show CDR1 as SGHRS and CDR2 as YFSETQ. The CDR3 is 15 amino acids. The junction had 8 bases not matched to a gene; V was cut back by 2 bases and J by 10 bases. CDR3 in DNA: TGCGCCAGCAGCTTATCGTTCGGACAGGGAAACGTCCTGACTTTC. This sequence encodes CASSLSFGQGNVLTF.

This clone was picked up a small number of times. The chain uses TRBV12-1 and TRBJ2-5; TRBD2, as called in the table, went unchecked against the DNA. TRBV12-1 is noted as a pseudogene. This CDR3 region has 15 residues. Here the CDR3 reads CASSPAGLRAETQYF. CDR3 coding DNA: TGTGCCAGCAGCCCGGCGGGACTCCGTGCGGAGACCCAGTACTTC.

The chain carries TRBV29-1 and TRBJ2-1; 12 bases line up with TRBD1. V shed 5 bases and J 5 bases; nucleotides not matched to a gene: 10. Germline CDR1 SQVTM, CDR2 ANQGSEA. The CDR3 contains 16 residues. Written as DNA, the CDR3 is TGCAGCGTTCAGATTTTTGGGACAGGGGGCCACAATGAGCAGTTCTTC. Encoded protein: CSVQIFGTGGHNEQFF.

The genes are TRBV6-5 and TRBJ2-1, with D possibly TRBD2 on 5 matching bases. The V gene's germline CDR1 is MNHEY and CDR2 SVGAGI. Trimming took 8 bases from V and 8 from J, leaving 10 bases between them. The CDR3 runs 11 residues. Written as DNA, the CDR3 is TGTGCCAGCCTGACTAAGGATGAGCAGTTCTTC. Translating gives CASLTKDEQFF.

The chain combines TRBV5-6 with TRBJ1-3; D remains unclear. Trimming shortened V by 0 bases and J by 3 bases, and 4 bases separated the two germline ends. CDR1 is SGHDT, CDR2 YYEEEE, per germline. This CDR3 contains 13 residues. The CDR3 DNA reads as TGTGCCAGCAGCTTGGCCGGTGGAAACACCATATATTTT. This sequence encodes CASSLAGGNTIYF.

J is TRBJ2-2 and V is TRBV3-1 (or the pseudogene TRBV3-2), with TRBD2 matching 11 bases. Germline values: CDR1 LGHDT, CDR2 YNNKEL (reference sequence). The CDR3 covers 14 residues. V dropped 4 bases and J dropped 6; count of bases not matched to a gene: 1. CDR3 residues: CASSRSGGAGELFF. The CDR3 bases are TGTGCCAGCAGCCGTAGCGGGGGGGCCGGGGAGCTGTTTTTT.

CDR3 bases: TGTGCCAGCTCGAAAGGGGGGGGAATGAACACTGAAGCTTTCTTT. Its translation: CASSKGGGMNTEAFF. This chain uses TRBV18 with TRBJ1-1, with D perhaps TRBD1 (6 bases). The germline V gene encodes CDR1 KGHSH and CDR2 LQKENI. This CDR3 is built from 15 residues. V was pared by 6 bases and J by 0 bases, with 14 bases between.

The V gene is TRBV2, the J gene TRBJ1-2; 10 bases are shared with TRBD1. In germline, CDR1 is SNHLY, CDR2 FYNNEI. V lost 6 bases and J lost 4; bases outside the gene matches: 11. The CDR3 consists of 16 residues. The CDR3: CASSDRDRGIIYGYTF. The CDR3, as DNA: TGTGCCAGCAGCGATCGGGACAGGGGCATCATCTATGGCTACACCTTC.

J is TRBJ2-5 and V is TRBV6-6, with 7 bases matching TRBD2. The CDR3 has 15 amino acids. V lost 0 bases, J lost 5 bases, and 6 bases stayed unmatched. Germline-derived CDR1 and CDR2 are MNHNY and SVGAGI (reference sequence). CDR3 DNA: TGTGCCAGCAGTTACTCGCGGGGAGGGGAGGAGACCCAGTACTTC. This translates into CASSYSRGGEETQYF.

The rearrangement uses TRBV3-1 (or the pseudogene TRBV3-2) and TRBJ1-3; possibly TRBD1 for D (6 bases). The germline gives CDR1 LGHDT, CDR2 YNNKEL (reference sequence). Trimming cost V 4 bases and J 2 bases, with 15 bases left between them. This CDR3 has 16 amino acids. CDR3 coding DNA: TGTGCCAGCAGCCCATCACAGGGATTCACTGGAAACACCATATATTTT. Encoded protein: CASSPSQGFTGNTIYF.

This clone has more than one count but fewer than ten. The V and J genes are TRBV24-1 and TRBJ2-6; D possibly corresponds to TRBD1 (5 bases). Deletions cut 7 bases from V and 0 bases from J, with 6 bases between. This CDR3 is 14 amino acids long. The germline V gene encodes CDR1 KGHDR and CDR2 SFDVKD. The CDR3 reads CATSRDSGANVLTF. The CDR3 DNA is TGTGCCACCAGCAGGGACTCTGGGGCCAACGTCCTGACTTTC.

The chain is built from TRBV5-5 and TRBJ1-5; unclear D gene. The CDR3 contains 15 residues. Looked up from germline, CDR1 is SGHKS and CDR2 is YYEKEE (reference sequence). Trimming stripped 3 bases from V and 0 bases from J, with 10 bases between. CDR3 sequence (DNA): TGTGCCAGCAGCTCTGGGCCTATTAGCAATCAGCCCCAGCATTTT. Its protein product is CASSSGPISNQPQHF.

The chain recombines TRBV5-4 with TRBJ2-1, with 9 nucleotides matching TRBD2. The germline CDR1 and CDR2 sequences are SGHNT and YYREEE (reference sequence). The CDR3 spans 14 residues. V trimming: 4 bases; J trimming: 8 bases; junction bases outside the gene matches: 7. DNA for the CDR3: TGTGCCAGCAGCCCTAGCGGGACTTCTCATGAGCAGTTCTTC. It is translated as CASSPSGTSHEQFF.

The rearrangement joins TRBV7-9 to TRBJ1-1, with 10 bases aligning to TRBD1. The V and J ends lost 5 bases and 4 bases, in that order; junction bases with no gene match: 7. CDR1 and CDR2 from the germline V gene are SEHNR and FQNEAQ (reference sequence). The CDR3 is 15 amino acids. CDR3 coding DNA: TGTGCCAGCAGCCCTTGGACAGGGGGAGTCACTGAAGCTTTCTTT. Protein product: CASSPWTGGVTEAFF.